The 10 T cell receptor beta chains in this list originate from one sample, sequenced in a study of Ad26.COV2.S vaccination and SARS-CoV-2 variants. Method: immunoSEQ multiplex PCR; TCRdb's copy keeps in-frame clones and lacks some. The sample consists of about 380,000 clones, about four fifths of them appearing once. Stated treatment: around 19 received Ad26.COV2.S at low or high dose, single or two shots; 5 received placebo; per-sample allocation not given. It was on day 63 after the first vaccine or placebo injection that samples were taken. The sample consisted of peripheral blood, taken in a trial of Ad26.COV2.S vaccine versus placebo. These TCRs come from a person between 18 and 60 years old who received the Ad26.COV2.S COVID-19 vaccine or a placebo.

This chain joins TRBV29-1 and TRBJ1-2; 8 nucleotides match TRBD1. The CDR3 has 12 amino acids. Looked up from germline, CDR1 is SQVTM and CDR2 is ANQGSEA. The J segment lost 7 bases and the V segment lost 7 bases, leaving 8 bases of the junction unmatched. CDR3 bases: TGCAGCGGACAGGGGCTACGAAGTGGCTACACCTTC. This sequence encodes CSGQGLRSGYTF.

J is TRBJ1-1 and V is TRBV10-3; possible D gene TRBD1, 5 bases. V lost 8 bases and J lost 10, with 20 bases in between. Germline CDR1 and CDR2: ENHRY and SYGVKD. The CDR3 spans 13 residues. The CDR3: CAISEGAGYRAFF. CDR3 DNA: TGTGCCATCTCCGAAGGGGCAGGCTATCGAGCTTTCTTT.

The chain combines TRBV27 with TRBJ1-2; 8 positions agree with TRBD1. The CDR3 is 14 amino acids. Germline V lookup: CDR1 MNHEY, CDR2 SMNVEV (reference sequence). V was clipped by 7 bases and J by 7 bases; unmatched bases: 11. Here the CDR3 reads CASTPTDRGGGYTF. The CDR3 bases are TGTGCCAGCACCCCTACTGACAGGGGAGGTGGCTACACCTTC.

V is TRBV7-3 and J is TRBJ1-1; the match to TRBD1 covers 8 bases. The germline CDR1 and CDR2 sequences are SGHTA and FQGTGA. The CDR3 consists of 13 residues. Unmatched junction bases numbered 5, after V lost 3 bases and J lost 8 bases. CDR3 bases: TGTGCCAGCAGCTTTCGACAGGGGATGGAAGCTTTCTTT. Protein product: CASSFRQGMEAFF.

This clone was observed a handful of times. The chain recombines TRBV5-1 with TRBJ1-6; 9 nucleotides align to TRBD1. This CDR3 comprises 16 residues. The germline V gene has CDR1 SGHRS and CDR2 YFSETQ. Trimming took 1 base from V and 10 from J; bases not matched to a gene: 9. The CDR3 bases are TGCGCCAGCAGCTTGTTTTCGGGACAGGGTCGGTCACCCCTCCACTTT. This codes for CASSLFSGQGRSPLHF.

The table lists this clone with a few counts. V and J are TRBV27 and TRBJ2-7, with D tentatively TRBD2 (5 bases). CDR3 length: 14 amino acids. Trimming cost V 3 bases and J 4 bases, with 13 bases left between them. CDR1 and CDR2 from the germline V gene are MNHEY and SMNVEV (reference sequence). The chain's CDR3 is CASSFRVTGYEQYF. The CDR3 nucleotides are TGTGCCAGCAGTTTTAGGGTAACGGGGTACGAGCAGTACTTC.

The chain couples TRBV30 to TRBJ2-3; the D is unclear. Trimming removed 2 bases from V and 6 bases from J, with 6 bases in between. Germline loops: CDR1 GTSNPN, CDR2 SVGIG (reference sequence). The CDR3 has 11 amino acids. The CDR3 DNA reads as TGTGCCTGGAGTCCTCTGGATACGCAGTATTTT. Protein product: CAWSPLDTQYF.

V usage is TRBV5-1 and J usage is TRBJ2-1; TRBD1 aligns across 12 bases. The CDR3 is 16 amino acids. The ends lost 2 bases at V and 3 bases at J; junction bases unmatched: 3. Per the germline V gene, CDR1 is SGHRS and CDR2 is YFSETQ. The CDR3, as DNA: TGCGCCAGCAGCTTCGGGACAGGGGGCATCTACAATGAGCAGTTCTTC. Translated, it gives CASSFGTGGIYNEQFF.

The genes are TRBV2 and TRBJ2-4; tentative D call: TRBD2 (5 bases). Trimming left V 4 bases short and J 1 base short, with 14 bases between. The CDR3 consists of 16 residues. CDR1 is SNHLY and CDR2 is FYNNEI in the germline V gene. This CDR3 reads CASSVLGNVAKNIQYF. CDR3 DNA: TGTGCCAGCAGTGTACTCGGGAACGTGGCCAAAAACATTCAGTACTTC.

The gene calls are TRBV5-1 and TRBJ1-2, with a tentative D call TRBD1 (5 bases). The germline gives CDR1 SGHRS, CDR2 YFSETQ. The CDR3 consists of 15 residues. The V end lost 0 bases, the J end lost 2 bases, and 11 bases lay between the germline ends. The CDR3 here is CASSLGLDSNYGYTF. The CDR3 DNA sequence: TGCGCCAGCAGCTTGGGTCTCGACAGCAACTATGGCTACACCTTC. The full variable domain, in which reference TRBV5-1 and TRBJ1-2 provide the parts outside the CDR3, is KAGVTQTPRYLIKTRGQQVTLSCSPISGHRSVSWYQQTPGQGLQFLFEYFSETQRNKGNFPGRFSGRQFSNSRSEMNVSTLELGDSALYLCASSLGLDSNYGYTFGSGTRLTVV.